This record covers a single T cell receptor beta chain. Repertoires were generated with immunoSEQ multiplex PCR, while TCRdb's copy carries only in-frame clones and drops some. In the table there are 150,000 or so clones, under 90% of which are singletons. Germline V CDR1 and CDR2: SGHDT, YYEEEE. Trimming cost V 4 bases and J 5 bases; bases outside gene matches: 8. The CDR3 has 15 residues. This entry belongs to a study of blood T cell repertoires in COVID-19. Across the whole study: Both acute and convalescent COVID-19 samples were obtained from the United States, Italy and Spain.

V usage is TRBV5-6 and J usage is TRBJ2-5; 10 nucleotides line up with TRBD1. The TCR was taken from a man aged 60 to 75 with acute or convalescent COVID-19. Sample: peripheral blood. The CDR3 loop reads CASSLTTGGSETQYF. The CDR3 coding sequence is TGTGCCAGCAGCCTTACGACAGGGGGCTCGGAGACCCAGTACTTC.